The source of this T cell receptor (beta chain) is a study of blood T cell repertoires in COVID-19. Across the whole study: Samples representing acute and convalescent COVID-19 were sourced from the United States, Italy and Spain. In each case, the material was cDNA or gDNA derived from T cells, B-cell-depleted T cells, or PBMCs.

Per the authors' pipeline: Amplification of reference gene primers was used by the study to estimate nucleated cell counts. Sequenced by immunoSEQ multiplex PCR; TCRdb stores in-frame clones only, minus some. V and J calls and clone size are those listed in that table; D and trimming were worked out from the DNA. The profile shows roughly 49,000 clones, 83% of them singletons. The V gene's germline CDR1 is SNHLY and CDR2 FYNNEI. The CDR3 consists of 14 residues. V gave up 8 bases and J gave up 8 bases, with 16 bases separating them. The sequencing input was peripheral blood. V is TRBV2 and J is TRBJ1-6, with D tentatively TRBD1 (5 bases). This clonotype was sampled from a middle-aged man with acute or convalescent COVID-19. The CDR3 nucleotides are TGTGCCAGCGCTAATGGGGGGATCGATTCACCCCTCCACTTT. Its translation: CASANGGIDSPLHF.